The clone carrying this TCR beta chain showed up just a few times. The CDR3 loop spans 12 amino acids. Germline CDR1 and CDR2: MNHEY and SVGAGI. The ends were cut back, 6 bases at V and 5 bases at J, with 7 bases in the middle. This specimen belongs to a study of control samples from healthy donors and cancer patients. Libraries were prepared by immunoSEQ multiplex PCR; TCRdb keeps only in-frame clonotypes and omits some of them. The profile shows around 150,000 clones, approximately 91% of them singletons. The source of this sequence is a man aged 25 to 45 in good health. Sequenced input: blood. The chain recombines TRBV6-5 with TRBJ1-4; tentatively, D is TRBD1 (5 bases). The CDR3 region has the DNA TGTGCCAGCAGGCAGGGAAATGAAAAACTGTTTTTT. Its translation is CASRQGNEKLFF.